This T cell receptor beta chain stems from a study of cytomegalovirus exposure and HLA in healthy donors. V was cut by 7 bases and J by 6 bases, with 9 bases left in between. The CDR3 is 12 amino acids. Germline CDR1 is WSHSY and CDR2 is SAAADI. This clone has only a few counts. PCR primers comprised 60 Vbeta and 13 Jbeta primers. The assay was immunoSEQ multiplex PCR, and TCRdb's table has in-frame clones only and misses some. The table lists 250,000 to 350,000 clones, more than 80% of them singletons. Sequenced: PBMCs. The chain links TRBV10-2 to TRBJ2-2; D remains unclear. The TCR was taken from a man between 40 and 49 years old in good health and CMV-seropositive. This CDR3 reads CASMSVAGELFF. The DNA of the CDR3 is TGCGCCAGCATGTCGGTAGCCGGGGAGCTGTTTTTT.